This T cell receptor (beta chain) emerged from a study of blood T cell repertoires in COVID-19. Study-level background: The United States, Italy and Spain were the sources of the acute and convalescent COVID-19 samples. The cDNA or gDNA used as material had been derived from T cells, B-cell-depleted T cells, or PBMCs.

In the source study's methods: It was from reference gene primer amplification that nucleated cell counts were estimated. Sequencing was performed with immunoSEQ multiplex PCR; in TCRdb, only in-frame clones are kept and a portion is missing. From that table come the V and J calls and clone size; the DNA was used to work out D and trimming. The sample lists about 210,000 clones, about 88% occurring once. The CDR3 consists of 14 residues. V was cut by 2 bases and J by 0 bases, with 8 bases left in between. Germline CDR1 GTSNPN, CDR2 SVGIG (reference sequence). The receptor was isolated from a man in his 70s with acute or convalescent COVID-19. The sequencing sample was made of peripheral blood. The chain recombines TRBV30 with TRBJ1-3, with D hard to call. CDR3 protein: CAWSSYSSGNTIYF. CDR3 nucleotide sequence: TGTGCCTGGAGTTCGTATAGCTCTGGAAACACCATATATTTT.